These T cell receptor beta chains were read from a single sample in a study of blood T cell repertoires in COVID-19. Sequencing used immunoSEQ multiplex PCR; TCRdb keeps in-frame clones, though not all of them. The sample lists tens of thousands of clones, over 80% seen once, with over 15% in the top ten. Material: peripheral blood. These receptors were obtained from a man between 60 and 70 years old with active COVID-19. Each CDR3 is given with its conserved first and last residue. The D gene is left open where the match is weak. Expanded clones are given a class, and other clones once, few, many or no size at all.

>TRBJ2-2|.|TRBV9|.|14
CASSLDAGTGELFF
TGTGCCAGCAGCCTGGACGCGGGCACCGGGGAGCTGTTTTTT
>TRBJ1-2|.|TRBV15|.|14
CATSRVPKNYGYTF
TGTGCCACCAGCAGAGTTCCAAAAAACTATGGCTACACCTTC
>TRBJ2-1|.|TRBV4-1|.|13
CASSQDLVNEQFF
TGCGCCAGCAGCCAAGACCTCGTAAATGAGCAGTTCTTC
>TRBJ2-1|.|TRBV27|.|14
CASSHRAAYNEQFF
TGTGCCAGCAGTCACAGGGCGGCCTACAATGAGCAGTTCTTC
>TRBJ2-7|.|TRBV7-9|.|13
CASSSGGDYEQYF
TGTGCCAGCAGCTCCGGGGGAGACTACGAGCAGTACTTC
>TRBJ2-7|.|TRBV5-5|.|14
CASSLEPGRYEQYF
TGTGCCAGCAGCTTGGAGCCAGGGAGGTACGAGCAGTACTTC
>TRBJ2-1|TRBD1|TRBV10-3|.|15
CAISDWKAGGSEQFF
TGTGCCATCAGTGATTGGAAGGCAGGGGGAAGTGAGCAGTTCTTC
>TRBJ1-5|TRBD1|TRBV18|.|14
CASSATGANQPQHF
TGTGCCAGCTCAGCGACAGGGGCTAATCAGCCCCAGCATTTT
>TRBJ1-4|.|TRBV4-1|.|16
CASSPTVGGRFEKLFF
TGCGCCAGCAGCCCTACCGTGGGGGGAAGGTTCGAAAAACTGTTTTTT
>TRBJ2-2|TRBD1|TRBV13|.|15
CASSLWDRGRGELFF
TGTGCCAGCAGCTTATGGGACAGAGGGCGCGGGGAGCTGTTTTTT
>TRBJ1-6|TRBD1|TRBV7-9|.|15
CASSIRDRKNSPLHF
TGTGCCAGCAGCATCCGGGACAGGAAAAATTCACCCCTCCACTTT
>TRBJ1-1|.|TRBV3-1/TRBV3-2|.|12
CASSPTNTEAFF
TGTGCCAGCAGCCCTACGAACACTGAAGCTTTCTTT
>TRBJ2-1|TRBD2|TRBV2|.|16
CASSGLRLAGVNEQFF
TGTGCCAGCAGTGGGCTAAGACTAGCGGGAGTTAATGAGCAGTTCTTC
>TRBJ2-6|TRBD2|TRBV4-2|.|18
CASSREGTSGSGANVLTF
TGTGCCAGCAGCCGCGAGGGGACTAGCGGCTCTGGGGCCAACGTCCTGACTTTC
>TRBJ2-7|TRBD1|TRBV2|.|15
CASSAGQGVSNEQYF
TGTGCCAGCAGTGCGGGACAGGGGGTAAGCAACGAGCAGTACTTC
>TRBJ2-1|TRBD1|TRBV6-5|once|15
CASSYGTGGYNEQFF
TGTGCCAGCAGTTACGGGACAGGGGGGTACAATGAGCAGTTCTTC
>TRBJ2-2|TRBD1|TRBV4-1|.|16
CASSQEGQGGTGELFF
TGCGCCAGCAGCCAAGAGGGACAGGGGGGTACCGGGGAGCTGTTTTTT
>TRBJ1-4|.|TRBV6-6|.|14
CASQEGRTNEKLFF
TGTGCCAGCCAGGAGGGGCGAACTAATGAAAAACTGTTTTTT
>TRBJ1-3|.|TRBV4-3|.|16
CASSQGTGLSGNTIYF
TGCGCCAGCAGCCAAGGAACAGGTCTATCTGGAAACACCATATATTTT
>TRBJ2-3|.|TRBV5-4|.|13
CASSLPSADTQYF
TGTGCCAGCAGCTTGCCTAGTGCAGATACGCAGTATTTT
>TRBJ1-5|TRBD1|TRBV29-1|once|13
CSVETGLGQPQHF
TGCAGCGTGGAGACAGGGCTGGGGCAGCCCCAGCATTTT
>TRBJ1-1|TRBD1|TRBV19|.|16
CASSIRQGSVNTEAFF
TGTGCCAGTAGTATACGACAGGGTAGCGTGAACACTGAAGCTTTCTTT
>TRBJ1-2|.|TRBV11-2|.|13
CASRPPGVTGYTF
TGTGCCAGCAGGCCCCCGGGGGTGACTGGCTACACCTTC
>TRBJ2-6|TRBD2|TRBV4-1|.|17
CASSRTGGGSGANVLTF
TGCGCCAGCAGCCGCACCGGGGGGGGCTCTGGGGCCAACGTCCTGACTTTC
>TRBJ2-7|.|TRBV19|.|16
CASSNLPGQGGSEQYF
TGTGCCAGTAGTAATCTTCCGGGCCAGGGGGGAAGCGAGCAGTACTTC
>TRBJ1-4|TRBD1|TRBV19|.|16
CASSPDRDEGGEKLFF
TGTGCCAGTAGTCCGGACAGGGACGAGGGGGGTGAAAAACTGTTTTTT
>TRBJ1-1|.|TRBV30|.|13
CAWRDSGYTEAFF
TGTGCCTGGAGGGATTCAGGGTACACTGAAGCTTTCTTT
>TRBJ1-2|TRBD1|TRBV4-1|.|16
CASSQDRAGGGYGYTF
TGCGCCAGCAGCCAAGATCGGGCAGGGGGAGGCTATGGCTACACCTTC
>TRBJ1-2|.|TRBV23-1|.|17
CASSPLSRQGGNYGYTF
TGCGCCAGCAGTCCTCTAAGCAGGCAGGGAGGGAACTATGGCTACACCTTC
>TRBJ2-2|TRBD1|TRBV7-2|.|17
CASSLGSGTGATGELFF
TGTGCCAGCAGCTTAGGCTCCGGGACAGGGGCCACCGGGGAGCTGTTTTTT
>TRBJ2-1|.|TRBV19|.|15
CASSIGERIYNEQFF
TGTGCCAGTAGTATAGGTGAGCGAATCTACAATGAGCAGTTCTTC